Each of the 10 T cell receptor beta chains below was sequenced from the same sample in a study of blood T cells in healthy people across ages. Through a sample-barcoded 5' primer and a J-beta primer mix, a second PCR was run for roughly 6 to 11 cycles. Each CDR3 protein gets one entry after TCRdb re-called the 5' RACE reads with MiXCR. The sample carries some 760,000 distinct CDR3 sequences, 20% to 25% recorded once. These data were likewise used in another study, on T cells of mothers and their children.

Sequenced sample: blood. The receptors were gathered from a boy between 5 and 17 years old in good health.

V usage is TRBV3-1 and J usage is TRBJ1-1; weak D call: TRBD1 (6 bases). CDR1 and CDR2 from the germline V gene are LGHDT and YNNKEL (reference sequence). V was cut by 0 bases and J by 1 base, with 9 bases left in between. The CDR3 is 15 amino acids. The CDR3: CASSQDGGANTEAFF. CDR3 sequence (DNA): TGTGCCAGCAGCCAAGACGGGGGGGCGAACACTGAAGCTTTCTTT.

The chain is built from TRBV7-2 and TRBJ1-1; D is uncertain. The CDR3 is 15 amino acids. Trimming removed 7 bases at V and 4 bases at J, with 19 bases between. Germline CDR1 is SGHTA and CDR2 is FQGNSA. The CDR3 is CASTHPDLKVTEAFF. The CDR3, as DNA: TGTGCCAGCACCCACCCGGACCTAAAGGTCACTGAAGCTTTCTTT.

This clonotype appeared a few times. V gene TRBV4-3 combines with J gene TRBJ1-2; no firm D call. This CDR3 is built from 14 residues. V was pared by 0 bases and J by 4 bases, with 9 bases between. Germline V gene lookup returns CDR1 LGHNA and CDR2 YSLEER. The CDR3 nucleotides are TGCGCCAGCAGCCAAGATGAAGGGAGCTATGGCTACACCTTC. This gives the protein CASSQDEGSYGYTF.

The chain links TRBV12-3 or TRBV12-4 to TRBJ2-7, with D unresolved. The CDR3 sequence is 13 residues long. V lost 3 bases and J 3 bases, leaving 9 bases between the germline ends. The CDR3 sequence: CASSFAELYEQYF. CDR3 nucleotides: TGTGCCAGCAGTTTTGCGGAACTCTACGAGCAGTACTTC.

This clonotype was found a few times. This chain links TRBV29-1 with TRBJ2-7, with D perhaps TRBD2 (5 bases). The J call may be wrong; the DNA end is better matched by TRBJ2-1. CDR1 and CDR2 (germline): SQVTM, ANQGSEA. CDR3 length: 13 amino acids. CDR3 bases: TGCAGCGTTGAAGGGAGGCTCCTGGATGAGCAGTTCTTC. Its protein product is CSVEGRLLDEQFF.

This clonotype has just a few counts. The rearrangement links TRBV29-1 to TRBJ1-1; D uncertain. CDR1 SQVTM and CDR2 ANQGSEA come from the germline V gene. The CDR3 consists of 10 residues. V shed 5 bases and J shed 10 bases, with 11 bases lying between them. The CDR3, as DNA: TGCAGCGTTAGGGAATCCGTAGCTTTCTTT. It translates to CSVRESVAFF.

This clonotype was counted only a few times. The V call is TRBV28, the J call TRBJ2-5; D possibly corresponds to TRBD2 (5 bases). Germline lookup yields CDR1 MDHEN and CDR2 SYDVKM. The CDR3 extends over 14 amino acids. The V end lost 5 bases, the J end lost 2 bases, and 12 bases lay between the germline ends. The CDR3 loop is CASSPSGDQETQYF. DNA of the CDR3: TGTGCCAGCAGTCCCAGCGGAGATCAAGAGACCCAGTACTTC.

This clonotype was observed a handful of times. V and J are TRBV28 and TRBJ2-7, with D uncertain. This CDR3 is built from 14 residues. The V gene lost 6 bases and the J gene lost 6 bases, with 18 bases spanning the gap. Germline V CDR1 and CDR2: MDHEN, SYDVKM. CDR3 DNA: TGTGCCAGCAGCTCCCAACAATTTAACCTCGAGCAGTACTTC. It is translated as CASSSQQFNLEQYF.

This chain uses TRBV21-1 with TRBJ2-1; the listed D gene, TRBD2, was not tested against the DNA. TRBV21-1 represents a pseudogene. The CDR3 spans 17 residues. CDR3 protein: CASSTHGASGGLNEQFF. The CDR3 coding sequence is TGTGCCAGCAGCACCCATGGGGCTAGCGGGGGGCTAAATGAGCAGTTCTTC.

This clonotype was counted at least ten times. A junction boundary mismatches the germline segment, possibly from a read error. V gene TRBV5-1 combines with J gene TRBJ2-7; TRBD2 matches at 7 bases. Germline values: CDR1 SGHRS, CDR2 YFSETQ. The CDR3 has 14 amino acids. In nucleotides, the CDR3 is TGTGCCAGCAGTTTATCGGCGGGAGTTGGCGAGCAGTACTTC. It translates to CASSLSAGVGEQYF.